A single T cell receptor (beta chain) is shown here with its context. The antigen is not known. Other DNA sequences in this sample translate to the same CDR3. Each replicate PCR on the sorted subsets used about 0.2 ug DNA (approximately 33,000 T cell genomes). Profiling relied on immunoSEQ multiplex PCR, and the TCRdb table lists in-frame clones only, not all of them. Of 2,500,000 or so clones in the sample, roughly 93% were seen once. This sample is part of a study of shared clonotypes between healthy human individuals. Study-wide findings and caveats: The study sampled only blood, and tissue repertoires likely differ.

The CDR3 is 13 amino acids. V was cut by 1 base and J by 3 bases, with 4 bases left in between. Germline CDR1 and CDR2: SGHRS and YFSETQ. The rearrangement links TRBV5-1 to TRBJ2-2; no clear D gene. The receptor was derived from a man aged 18 to 30 in good health. Some clones in this sample may be carry-over from other donors' samples. The sequenced sample was naive CD4+ T cells from PBMCs. Subset specified: CD45RA+ positively selected. The CDR3: CASSLRDTGELFF. The CDR3 DNA reads as TGCGCCAGCAGCTTGCGGGACACCGGGGAGCTGTTTTTT.